These 14 T cell receptor beta chains came from one sample sequenced in a study of read filtering for tumor transcriptome and immune sequencing. This library used around 0.4 ug RNA and molecular barcoded adaptors spanning alpha/delta and beta/gamma chains. One entry per CDR3 protein, called by TCRdb with MiXCR from the reads. The repertoire holds about 40,000 distinct CDR3 sequences, approximately 13% seen once, with about two fifths in the top ten. Sequencing used a population of CD138-negative cells sorted from bone marrow. The origin of the receptors is a donor aged 40 or over with multiple myeloma.

This clonotype was counted many times. V and J are TRBV6-2 or TRBV6-3 and TRBJ1-1, with D possibly matching TRBD1 (5 bases). The germline V gene encodes CDR1 MNHEY and CDR2 SVGEGT. The CDR3 is 13 residues long. V lost 8 bases, J lost 8 bases, and 18 bases lay in between. In DNA, the CDR3 is TGTGCCAGCTTGCAGGGAACCTCGAGGGAAGCTTTCTTT. This sequence encodes CASLQGTSREAFF.

Many counts were recorded for this clonotype. This chain uses TRBV20-1 with TRBJ1-1; D remains ambiguous. Germline assignment: CDR1 DFQATT and CDR2 SNEGSKA (reference sequence). The CDR3 sequence is 15 residues long. V lost 1 base, J lost 3 bases, and 15 bases lay in between. The CDR3 is CSARGGVGLDTEAFF. In nucleotides, the CDR3 is TGCAGTGCTAGAGGGGGTGTTGGTTTAGACACTGAAGCTTTCTTT.

This clonotype appeared many times. The chain is built from TRBV12-3 or TRBV12-4 and TRBJ1-1; no clear D gene. Trimming removed 1 base at V and 1 base at J, with 10 bases between. The CDR3 consists of 15 residues. The CDR3 DNA reads as TGTGCCAGCAGTTTAGGTGGGATACCGAACACTGAAGCTTTCTTT. Its translation: CASSLGGIPNTEAFF.

There are many counts of this clonotype. This chain joins TRBV10-3 and TRBJ2-3, with 9 bases fitting TRBD2. The J segment lost 5 bases and the V segment lost 3 bases, leaving 3 bases of the junction unmatched. CDR3 size: 14 residues. CDR1 and CDR2 (germline): ENHRY, SYGVKD. CDR3: CAISDSAGGDTQYF. Written as DNA, the CDR3 is TGTGCCATCAGTGATTCAGCGGGAGGAGATACGCAGTATTTT.

This clonotype has a count of ten or more. The chain joins TRBV12-3 or TRBV12-4 to TRBJ2-7; 7 positions match TRBD1. V lost 5 bases to trimming and J lost 3 bases; unmatched junction nucleotides: 4. The CDR3 totals 13 residues. CDR3 region: CASSLRDSYEQYF. The CDR3 DNA reads as TGTGCCAGCAGTCTTCGGGACAGCTACGAGCAGTACTTC.

In its sample, this clonotype was seen a few times. CDR3: CASSLWGTSGNEQFF. The CDR3, as DNA: TGTGCCAGCAGCCTCTGGGGGACTAGCGGGAATGAGCAGTTCTTC. The chain links TRBV7-3 to TRBJ2-1; 12 nucleotides align to TRBD2. CDR3 size: 15 residues. V was clipped by 5 bases and J by 7 bases; unmatched bases: 6. Germline V gene data show CDR1 as SGHTA and CDR2 as FQGTGA.

This clonotype turned up a few times. The chain uses TRBV21-1 and TRBJ1-6. TRBV21-1 is designated a pseudogene. CDR3 length: 17 amino acids. The CDR3 DNA follows: TGTGCCAGCCTATTAAGGACGGACGATCCCTATAATTCACCCCTCCACTTT. Protein product: CASLLRTDDPYNSPLHF.

In this sample, this clonotype turned up many times. The rearrangement joins TRBV28 to TRBJ1-6; 10 bases align to TRBD1. Germline-derived CDR1 and CDR2 are MDHEN and SYDVKM. V was clipped by 6 bases and J by 9 bases; unmatched bases: 8. This CDR3 spans 15 amino acids. DNA of the CDR3: TGTGCCAGCAGGCCCGACAGGGGGCGAGGTTCACCCCTCCACTTT. Translated: CASRPDRGRGSPLHF.

This clonotype was seen at least ten times. This chain joins TRBV29-1 and TRBJ2-3; 10 bases map to TRBD2. Germline V gives CDR1 SQVTM, CDR2 ANQGSEA. The V segment lost 7 bases and the J segment 2 bases; nucleotides outside the gene matches: 3. The CDR3 runs to 13 residues. The DNA of the CDR3 is TGCAGCGGTAGCGGGAGGCTCACAGATACGCAGTATTTT. This gives the protein CSGSGRLTDTQYF.

At least ten counts were recorded for this clonotype. This chain links TRBV7-9 with TRBJ2-1; no clear D. Germline CDR1 is SEHNR and CDR2 is FQNEAQ (reference sequence). The CDR3 totals 12 residues. Trimming cost V 5 bases and J 8 bases, with 10 bases left between them. In DNA form, the CDR3 reads TGTGCCAGCAGCCCCTTCGGGCATGAGCAGTTCTTC. Translating gives CASSPFGHEQFF.

This clonotype was seen many times. The gene calls are TRBV20-1 and TRBJ2-1; tentatively, D is TRBD2 (5 bases). The CDR3 totals 11 residues. In germline, CDR1 is DFQATT, CDR2 SNEGSKA (reference sequence). Trimming took 7 bases from V and 9 from J, leaving 13 bases between them. For the CDR3, the DNA is TGCAGTGGGGGTCTAGCTATTGAGCAGTTCTTC. Its translation: CSGGLAIEQFF.

This clonotype was seen repeatedly, ten times or more. Written as DNA, the CDR3 is TGCAGTGTCCGGGACAGCCCATACAATGAGCAGTTCTTC. This sequence encodes CSVRDSPYNEQFF. The chain links TRBV20-1 to TRBJ2-1; the match to TRBD1 covers 7 bases. V shed 7 bases and J 4 bases; nucleotides not matched to a gene: 7. Germline lookup yields CDR1 DFQATT and CDR2 SNEGSKA (reference sequence). There are 13 residues in the CDR3.

Many counts were recorded for this clonotype. The V and J genes are TRBV30 and TRBJ2-1; D is unclear. The CDR3 sequence is 13 residues long. V lost 4 bases to trimming and J lost 3 bases, with 10 bases between them. CDR1 and CDR2 from the germline V gene are GTSNPN and SVGIG (reference sequence). CDR3 DNA sequence: TGTGCCTGGACTAAGGCGAACTACAATGAGCAGTTCTTC. It codes for CAWTKANYNEQFF.

This clonotype has a count of ten or more. The V gene is TRBV28, the J gene TRBJ2-4; perhaps TRBD2 as D (5 bases). CDR3 size: 13 residues. The V end was cut by 2 bases, the J end by 6 bases, with 8 bases between. In germline, CDR1 is MDHEN, CDR2 SYDVKM. Written as DNA, the CDR3 is TGTGCCAGCAGTTTACGGGGTACAAACATTCAGTACTTC. Translated: CASSLRGTNIQYF.